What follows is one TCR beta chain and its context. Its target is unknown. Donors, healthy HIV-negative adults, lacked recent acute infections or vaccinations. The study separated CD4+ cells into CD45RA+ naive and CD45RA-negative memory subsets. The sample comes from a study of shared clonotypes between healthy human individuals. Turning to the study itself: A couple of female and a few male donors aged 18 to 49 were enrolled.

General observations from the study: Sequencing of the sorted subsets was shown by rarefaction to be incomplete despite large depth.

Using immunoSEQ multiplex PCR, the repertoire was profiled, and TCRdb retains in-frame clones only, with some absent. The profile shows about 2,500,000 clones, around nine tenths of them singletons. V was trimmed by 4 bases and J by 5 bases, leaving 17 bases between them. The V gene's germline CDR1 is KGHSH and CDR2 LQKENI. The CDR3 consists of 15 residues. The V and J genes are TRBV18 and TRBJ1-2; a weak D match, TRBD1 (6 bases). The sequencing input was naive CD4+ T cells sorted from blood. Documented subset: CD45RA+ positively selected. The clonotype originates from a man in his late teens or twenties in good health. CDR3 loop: CASSHDGQMTYGYTF. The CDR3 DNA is TGTGCCAGCTCACACGACGGACAGATGACTTATGGCTACACCTTC.